Sequencing of this TCR beta chain was carried out in a study of STAT3 mutations in large granular lymphocyte leukemia. In the study overall: Canonical activating STAT3 mutations were detected in roughly half of the longitudinally sequenced T-LGLL patients. Whole-study results and caveats: Suggested: STAT3 mutation was not the ancestral event for these clonal expansions. Persisting codominant clonotypes may have hidden a small pathogenic clone. Every T-cell large granular lymphocyte leukemia patient had at least one immunodominant TCR beta clonotype. TCR clonotype switching after therapy occurred in about 30% of the 18 patients.

Here immunoSEQ multiplex PCR was the method, and the copy in TCRdb shows in-frame clones only, minus some. The sample includes some 27,000 clones, about 83% seen only once; the top ten take about 32%. A word on this clone: Antigen specificity is unknown.

Trimming stripped 6 bases from V and 5 bases from J, with 16 bases between. Germline V CDR1 and CDR2: MNHNY, SVGAGI (reference sequence). The CDR3 runs to 14 residues. The specimen sequenced was peripheral blood mononuclear cells. The source of this sequence is a woman between 50 and 59 years old with T-cell large granular lymphocyte leukemia. Some clones in this sample may be carry-over from other donors' samples. The chain links TRBV6-6 to TRBJ2-5; D is uncertain. CDR3 sequence: CASSPGWGGETQYF. CDR3 in DNA: TGTGCCAGCAGCCCCGGATGGGGTGGGGAGACCCAGTACTTC.